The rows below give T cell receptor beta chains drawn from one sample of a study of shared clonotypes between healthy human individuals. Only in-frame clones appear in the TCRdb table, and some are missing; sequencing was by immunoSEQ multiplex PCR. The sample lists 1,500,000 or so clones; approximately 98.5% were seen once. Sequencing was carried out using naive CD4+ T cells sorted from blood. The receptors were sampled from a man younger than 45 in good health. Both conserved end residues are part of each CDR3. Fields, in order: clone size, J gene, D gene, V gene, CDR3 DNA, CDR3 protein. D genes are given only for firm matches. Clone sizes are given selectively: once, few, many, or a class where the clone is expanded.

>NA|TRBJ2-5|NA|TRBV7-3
TGTGCCAGCAGCTCGGGCCGGGGGGAGACCCAGTACTTC
CASSSGRGETQYF
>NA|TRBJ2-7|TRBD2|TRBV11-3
TGTGCCAGCAGCTTAGAAGGGACTAGGGACGAGCAGTACTTC
CASSLEGTRDEQYF
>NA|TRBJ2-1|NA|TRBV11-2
TGTGCCAGCAGCTTAGGGTTTGCGACGAGCTCCTACAATGAGCAGTTCTTC
CASSLGFATSSYNEQFF
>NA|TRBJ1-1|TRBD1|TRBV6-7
TGTGCCAGCAGTAACCGGGACAGGGGACCGAACACTGAAGCTTTCTTT
CASSNRDRGPNTEAFF
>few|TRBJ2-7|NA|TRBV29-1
TGCAGCGTTGCCCCAGGGGCCTCCTACGAGCAGTACTTC
CSVAPGASYEQYF
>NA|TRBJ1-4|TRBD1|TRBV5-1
TGCGCCAGCAGTTCCGGGACAGGGAGTGAAAAACTGTTTTTT
CASSSGTGSEKLFF
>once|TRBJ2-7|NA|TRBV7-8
TGTGCCAGCAGCTTAGTGGGGAGTTCCAGCTCCTACGAGCAGTACTTC
CASSLVGSSSSYEQYF
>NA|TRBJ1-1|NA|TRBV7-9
TGTGCCAGCAGCTTACCCGGGGAAACTGAAGCTTTCTTT
CASSLPGETEAFF
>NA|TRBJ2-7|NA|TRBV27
TGTGCCAGCAGTCCTTCCGGATCCTCCTACGAGCAGTACTTC
CASSPSGSSYEQYF
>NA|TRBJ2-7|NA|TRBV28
TGTGCCAGCAGTTTCAAGCGGCCAGCAGGGTACGAGCAGTACTTC
CASSFKRPAGYEQYF
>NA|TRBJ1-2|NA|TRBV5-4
TGTGCCAGCAGCCTACCGCGGGGGAGCTATGGCTACACCTTC
CASSLPRGSYGYTF
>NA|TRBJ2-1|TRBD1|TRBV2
TGTGCCAGCAGTAAACCCGGGACAGGGAACAATGAGCAGTTCTTC
CASSKPGTGNNEQFF
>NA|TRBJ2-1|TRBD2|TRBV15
TGTGCCACCAGCCGAGGTAGCGGGAGACCCGTGGGCAATGAGCAGTTCTTC
CATSRGSGRPVGNEQFF
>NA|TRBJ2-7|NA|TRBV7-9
TGTGCCAGCAGCTTAGCAGGGGCCAACTACGAGCAGTACTTC
CASSLAGANYEQYF
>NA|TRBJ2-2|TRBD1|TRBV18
TGTGCCAGCTCACCGGGACAGGCTGACACCGGGGAGCTGTTTTTT
CASSPGQADTGELFF
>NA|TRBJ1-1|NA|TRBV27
TGTGCCAGCAGTTTAATTCCAGGGTACGACACTGAAGCTTTCTTT
CASSLIPGYDTEAFF
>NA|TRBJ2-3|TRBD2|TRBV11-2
TGTGCCAGCAGCCACGGGACTAGCTATTCCTATTTT
CASSHGTSYSYF
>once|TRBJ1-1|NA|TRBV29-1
TGCAGCGCCACTGCGGTAGGTGAAGCTTTCTTT
CSATAVGEAFF
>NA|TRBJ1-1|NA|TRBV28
TGTGCCAGCAGTTTAGATTCTTCGAGCAACACTGAAGCTTTCTTT
CASSLDSSSNTEAFF
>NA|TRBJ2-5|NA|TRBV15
TGTGCCACCAGCAAGGGGGACCATGCCATCGAGTACTTC
CATSKGDHAIEYF